One TCR beta chain is described in this entry. The germline CDR1 and CDR2 sequences are SEHNR and FQNEAQ (reference sequence). This CDR3 is 14 amino acids long. Trimming removed 5 bases from V and 8 bases from J; junction bases left unmatched: 4. The source of the sample is a study of blood T cell repertoires in COVID-19. For the study at large: There were acute and convalescent COVID-19 samples, and they came from the United States, Italy and Spain. T cells, B-cell-depleted T cells, or PBMCs supplied cDNA or gDNA.

Participant age was roughly 18 to 90 years, and participants resided in about two dozen US areas. Data came from immunoSEQ multiplex PCR; TCRdb stores just in-frame clones and leaves some out. The sample holds about 220,000 clones, over 80% seen once. This clonotype was obtained from a woman in her 40s who had recovered from COVID-19. Sequencing was carried out using PBMCs or T cells enriched from blood (not recorded which). This chain connects TRBV7-9 to TRBJ1-6; 9 bases match TRBD1. CDR3 in amino acids: CASSPWDRDSPLHF. As DNA, the CDR3 is TGTGCCAGCAGCCCGTGGGACAGGGATTCACCCCTCCACTTT.